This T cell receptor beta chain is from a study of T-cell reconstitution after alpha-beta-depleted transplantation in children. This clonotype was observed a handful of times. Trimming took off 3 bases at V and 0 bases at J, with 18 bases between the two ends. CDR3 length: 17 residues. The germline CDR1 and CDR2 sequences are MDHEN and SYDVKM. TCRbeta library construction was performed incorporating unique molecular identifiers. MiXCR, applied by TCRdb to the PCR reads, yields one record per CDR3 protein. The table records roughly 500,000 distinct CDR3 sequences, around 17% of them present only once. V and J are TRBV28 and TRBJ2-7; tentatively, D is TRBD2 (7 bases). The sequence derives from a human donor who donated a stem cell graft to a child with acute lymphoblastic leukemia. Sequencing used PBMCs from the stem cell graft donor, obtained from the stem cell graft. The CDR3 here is CASSLPRGASGSYEQYF. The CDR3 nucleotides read TGTGCCAGCAGTTTGCCCCGGGGGGCATCGGGCTCCTACGAGCAGTACTTC.